A single sample is the source of the 3 T cell receptor beta chains below, sequenced in a study of T cell responses to AZD1222 COVID-19 vaccine. The assay was immunoSEQ multiplex PCR, and TCRdb's table has in-frame clones only and misses some. This sample carries approximately 160,000 clones, 85% to 95% of them seen once, and the ten largest clones take roughly 5.6%. Sequencing was performed on peripheral blood, taken 28 days after the second AZD1222 dose. All receptors derive from an adult who received the AZD1222 COVID-19 vaccine.

J is TRBJ2-7 and V is TRBV19; 8 bases line up with TRBD2. Germline V lookup: CDR1 LNHDA, CDR2 SQIVND (reference sequence). This CDR3 is built from 15 residues. V trimming: 0 bases; J trimming: 7 bases; junction bases outside the gene matches: 8. Written as DNA, the CDR3 is TGTGCCAGTAGTATAGATACGGGAGGGCCGAGGGAGCAGTACTTC. Protein sequence: CASSIDTGGPREQYF.

This clone was seen once. This specimen includes other DNA sequences encoding the same CDR3. V usage is TRBV9 and J usage is TRBJ1-5; 7 nucleotides line up with TRBD1. V was pared by 3 bases and J by 0 bases, with 3 bases of the junction left unmatched. Germline-derived CDR1 and CDR2 are SGDLS and YYNGEE. The CDR3 loop spans 15 amino acids. CDR3 residues: CASSAGGGSNQPQHF. As DNA, the CDR3 is TGTGCCAGCAGCGCAGGGGGGGGTAGCAATCAGCCCCAGCATTTT. The variable domain in full, with the rest retrieved from reference TRBV9 and TRBJ1-5, is DSGVTQTPKHLITATGQRVTLRCSPRSGDLSVYWYQQSLDQGLQFLIQYYNGEERAKGNILERFSAQQFPDLHSELNLSSLELGDSALYFCASSAGGGSNQPQHFGDGTRLSIL.

This chain connects TRBV7-2 to TRBJ2-5; 9 bases are shared with TRBD2. CDR3 length: 15 amino acids. Germline V gives CDR1 SGHTA, CDR2 FQGNSA. The V gene end was trimmed by 2 bases and the J gene end by 5 bases; junction bases not matched to a gene: 6. In DNA, the CDR3 is TGTGCCAGCAGCTTACTAGCGGGAATGCAGGAGACCCAGTACTTC. Translating it yields CASSLLAGMQETQYF.